Here is one T cell receptor beta chain with its context. Its antigen is unidentified. Germline assignment: CDR1 MNHEY and CDR2 SMNVEV (reference sequence). The CDR3 covers 15 residues. Trimming removed 8 bases at V and 4 bases at J, with 18 bases between. The second PCR ran roughly 7 to 12 cycles with a sample-barcoded 5' primer and J-beta primers. Each CDR3 protein gets one entry after TCRdb re-called the 5' RACE reads with MiXCR. This table holds just over 1 million distinct CDR3 sequences, 45% found once. The entry originates in a study of blood T cells in healthy people across ages. Study results and limitations: TCR beta diversity tracked closely with naive T cell percentage.

The sequenced sample was blood. This chain links TRBV27 with TRBJ1-5; a weak D match, TRBD1 (6 bases). This TCR was recovered from a woman aged 55-70 years in good health. In DNA form, the CDR3 reads TGTGCCAGCCACCGAGGAGGGGGGAATAATCAGCCCCAGCATTTT. Translated, it gives CASHRGGGNNQPQHF.